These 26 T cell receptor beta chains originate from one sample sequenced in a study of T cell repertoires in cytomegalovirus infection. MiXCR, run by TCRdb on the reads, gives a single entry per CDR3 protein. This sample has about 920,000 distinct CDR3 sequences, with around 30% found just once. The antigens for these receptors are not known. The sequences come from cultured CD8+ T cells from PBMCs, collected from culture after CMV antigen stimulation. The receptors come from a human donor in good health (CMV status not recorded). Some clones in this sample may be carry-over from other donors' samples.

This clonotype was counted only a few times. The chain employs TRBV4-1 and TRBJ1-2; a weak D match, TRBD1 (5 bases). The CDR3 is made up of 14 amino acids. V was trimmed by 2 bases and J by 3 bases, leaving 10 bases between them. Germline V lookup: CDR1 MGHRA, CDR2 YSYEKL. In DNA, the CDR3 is TGCGCCAGCAGCCAACTGGGGACCTACTATGGCTACACCTTC. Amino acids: CASSQLGTYYGYTF.

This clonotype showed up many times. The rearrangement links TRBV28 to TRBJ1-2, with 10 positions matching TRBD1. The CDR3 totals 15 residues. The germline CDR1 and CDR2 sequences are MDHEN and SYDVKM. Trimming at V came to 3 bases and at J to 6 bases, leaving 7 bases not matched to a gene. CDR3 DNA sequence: TGTGCCAGCAGTTTCCGAGGGACAGGGGTCCATGGCTACACCTTC. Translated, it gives CASSFRGTGVHGYTF.

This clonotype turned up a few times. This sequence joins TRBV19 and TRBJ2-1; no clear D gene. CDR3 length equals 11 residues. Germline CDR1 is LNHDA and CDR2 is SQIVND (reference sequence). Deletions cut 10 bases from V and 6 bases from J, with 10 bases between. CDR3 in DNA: TGTGCCACAGACGGGTCCAATGAGCAGTTCTTC. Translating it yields CATDGSNEQFF.

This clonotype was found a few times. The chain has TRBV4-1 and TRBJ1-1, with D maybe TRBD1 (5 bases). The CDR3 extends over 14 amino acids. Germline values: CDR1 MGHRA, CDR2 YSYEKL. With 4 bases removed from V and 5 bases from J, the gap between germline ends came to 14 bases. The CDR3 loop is CASSPLEGRTEAFF. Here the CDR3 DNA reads TGCGCCAGCAGCCCTTTGGAGGGGCGAACTGAAGCTTTCTTT.

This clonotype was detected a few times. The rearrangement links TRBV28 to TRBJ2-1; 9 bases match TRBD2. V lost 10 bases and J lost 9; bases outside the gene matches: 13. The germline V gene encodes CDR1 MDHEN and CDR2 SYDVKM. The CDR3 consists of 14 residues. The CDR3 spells CATRGTSILGEQFF. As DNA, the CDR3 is TGTGCCACCCGCGGGACTAGCATTCTTGGTGAGCAGTTCTTC.

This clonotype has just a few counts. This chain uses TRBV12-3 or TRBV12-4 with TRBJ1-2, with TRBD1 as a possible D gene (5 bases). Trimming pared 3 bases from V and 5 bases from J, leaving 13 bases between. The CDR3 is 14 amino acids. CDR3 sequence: CASSLGDAVYGYTF. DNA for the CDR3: TGTGCCAGCAGTTTGGGGGACGCCGTTTATGGCTACACCTTC.

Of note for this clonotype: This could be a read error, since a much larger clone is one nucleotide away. In DNA, the CDR3 is TGTGCCAGCAGCTTAGAATTGGTGTACCAAGAGACCCAGTACTTC. This codes for CASSLELVYQETQYF. The chain uses TRBV11-2 and TRBJ2-5; D ambiguous. The CDR3 has 15 residues. Germline V CDR1 and CDR2: SGHAT, FQNNGV. The V end was cut by 0 bases, the J end by 0 bases, with 8 bases between.

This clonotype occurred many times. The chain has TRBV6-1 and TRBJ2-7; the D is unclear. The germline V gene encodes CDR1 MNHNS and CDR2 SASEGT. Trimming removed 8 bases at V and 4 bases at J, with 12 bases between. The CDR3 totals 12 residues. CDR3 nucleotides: TGTGCCAGCTCCGATGGTGTTTACGAGCAGTACTTC. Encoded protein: CASSDGVYEQYF.

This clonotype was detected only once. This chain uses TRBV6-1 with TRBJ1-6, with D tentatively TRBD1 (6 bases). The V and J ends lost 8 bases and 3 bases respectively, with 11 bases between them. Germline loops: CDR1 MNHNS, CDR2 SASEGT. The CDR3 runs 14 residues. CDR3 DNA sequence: TGTGCCAGCGATGGCAGGGGCTATAATTCACCCCTCCACTTT. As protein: CASDGRGYNSPLHF.

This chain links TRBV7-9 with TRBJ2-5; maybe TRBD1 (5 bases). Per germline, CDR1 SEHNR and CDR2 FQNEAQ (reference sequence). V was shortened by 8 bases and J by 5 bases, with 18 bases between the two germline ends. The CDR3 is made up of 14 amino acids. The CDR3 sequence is CASHKPGRAETQYF. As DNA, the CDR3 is TGTGCCAGCCATAAACCGGGCAGGGCGGAGACCCAGTACTTC.

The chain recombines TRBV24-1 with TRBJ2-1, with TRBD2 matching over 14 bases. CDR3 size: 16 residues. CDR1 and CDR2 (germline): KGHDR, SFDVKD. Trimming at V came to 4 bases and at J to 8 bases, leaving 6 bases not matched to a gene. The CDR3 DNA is TGTGCCACCAGTGACAAAGGACTAGCGGGGGGCTATGAGCAGTTCTTC. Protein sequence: CATSDKGLAGGYEQFF.

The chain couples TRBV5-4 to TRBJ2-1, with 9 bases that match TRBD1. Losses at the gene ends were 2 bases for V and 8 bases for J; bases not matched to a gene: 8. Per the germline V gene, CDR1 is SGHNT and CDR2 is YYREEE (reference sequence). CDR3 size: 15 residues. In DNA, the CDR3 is TGTGCCAGCAGCTTAGAACAGGGGGCCGGCGATGAGCAGTTCTTC. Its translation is CASSLEQGAGDEQFF.

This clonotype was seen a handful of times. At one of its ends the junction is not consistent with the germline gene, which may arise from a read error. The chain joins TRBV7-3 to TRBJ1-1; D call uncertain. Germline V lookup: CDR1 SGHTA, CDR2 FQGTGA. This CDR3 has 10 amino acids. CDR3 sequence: CASSLIFAVF. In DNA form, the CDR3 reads TGTGCCAGCAGCTTAATATTTGCTGTGTTT.

Here the CDR3 reads CASSSAGDYGYTF. In nucleotides, the CDR3 is TGTGCCAGCAGTTCGGCAGGGGACTATGGCTACACCTTC. V and J are TRBV27 and TRBJ1-2; perhaps TRBD1 as D (6 bases). CDR1 and CDR2 (germline): MNHEY, SMNVEV (reference sequence). V lost 4 bases and J lost 3, with 9 bases in between. The CDR3 spans 13 residues.

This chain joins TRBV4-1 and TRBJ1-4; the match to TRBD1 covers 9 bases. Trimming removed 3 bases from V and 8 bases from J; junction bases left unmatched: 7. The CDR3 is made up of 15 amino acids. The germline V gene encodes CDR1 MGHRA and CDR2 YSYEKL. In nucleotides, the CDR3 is TGCGCCAGCAGCCAGGTACAGGGGGCGTTGGAAAAACTGTTTTTT. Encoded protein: CASSQVQGALEKLFF.

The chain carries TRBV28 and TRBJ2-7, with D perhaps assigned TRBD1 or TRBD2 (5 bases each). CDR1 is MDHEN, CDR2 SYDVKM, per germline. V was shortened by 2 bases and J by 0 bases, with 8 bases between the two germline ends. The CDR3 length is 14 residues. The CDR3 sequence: CASSLRGVSYEQYV. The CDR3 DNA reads TGTGCCAGCAGTTTAAGAGGGGTCTCCTACGAGCAGTACGTC.

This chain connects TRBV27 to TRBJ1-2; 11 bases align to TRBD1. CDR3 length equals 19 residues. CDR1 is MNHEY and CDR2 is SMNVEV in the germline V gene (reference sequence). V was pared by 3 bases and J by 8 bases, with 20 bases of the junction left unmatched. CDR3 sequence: CASSFNPSQVWDRGKGYTF. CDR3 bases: TGTGCCAGCAGTTTTAACCCTTCCCAGGTTTGGGACAGGGGGAAGGGCTACACCTTC.

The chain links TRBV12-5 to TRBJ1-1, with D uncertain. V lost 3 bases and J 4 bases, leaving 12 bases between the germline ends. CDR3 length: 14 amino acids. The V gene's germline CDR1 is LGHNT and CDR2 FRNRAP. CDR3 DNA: TGTGCTAGTGGTTTTCCCCCGATATTCACTGAAGCTTTCTTT. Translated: CASGFPPIFTEAFF.

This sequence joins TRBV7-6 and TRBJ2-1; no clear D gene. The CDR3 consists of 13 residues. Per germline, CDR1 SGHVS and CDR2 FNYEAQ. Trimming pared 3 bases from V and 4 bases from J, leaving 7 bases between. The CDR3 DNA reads TGTGCCAGCAGCTTCATTATTTACAATGAGCAGTTCTTC. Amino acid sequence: CASSFIIYNEQFF.

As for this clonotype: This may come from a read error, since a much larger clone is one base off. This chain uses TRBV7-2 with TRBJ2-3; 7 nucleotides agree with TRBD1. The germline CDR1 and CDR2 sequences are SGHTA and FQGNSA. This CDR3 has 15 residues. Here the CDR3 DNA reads TGTGCCAGCAGTTCGACAGGGCTTTTCACAGGTACGCAGTATTTT. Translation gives CASSSTGLFTGTQYF. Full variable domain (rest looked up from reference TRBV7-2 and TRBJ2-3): GAGVSQSPSNKVTEKGKDVELRCDPISGHTALYWYRQSLGQGLEFLIYFQGNSAPDKSGLPSDRFSAERTGGSVSTLTIQRTQQEDSAVYLCASSSTGLFTGTQYFGPGTRLTVL.

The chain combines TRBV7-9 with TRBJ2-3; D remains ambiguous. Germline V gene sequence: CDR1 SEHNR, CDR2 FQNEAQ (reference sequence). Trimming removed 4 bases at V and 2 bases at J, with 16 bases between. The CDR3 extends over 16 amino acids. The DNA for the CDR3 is TGTGCCAGCAGCTCGGGCGGCGATCTCCTCACAGATACGCAGTATTTT. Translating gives CASSSGGDLLTDTQYF.

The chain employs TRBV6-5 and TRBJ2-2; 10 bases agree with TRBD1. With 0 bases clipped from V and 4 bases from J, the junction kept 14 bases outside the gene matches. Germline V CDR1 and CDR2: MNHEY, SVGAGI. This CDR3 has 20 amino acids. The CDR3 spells CASSYSEGTGAWDGTGELFF. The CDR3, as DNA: TGTGCCAGCAGTTACTCAGAAGGGACAGGGGCTTGGGATGGCACCGGGGAGCTGTTTTTT.

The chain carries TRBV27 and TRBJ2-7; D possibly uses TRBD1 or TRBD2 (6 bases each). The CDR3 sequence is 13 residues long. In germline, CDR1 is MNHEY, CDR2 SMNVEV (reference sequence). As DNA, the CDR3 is TGTGCCAGCAGCCACGGGACAAGGGGGGAGCAATACGTC. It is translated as CASSHGTRGEQYV.

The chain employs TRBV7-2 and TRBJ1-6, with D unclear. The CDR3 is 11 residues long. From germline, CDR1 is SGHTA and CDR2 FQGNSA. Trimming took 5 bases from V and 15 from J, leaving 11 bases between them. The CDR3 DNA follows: TGTGCCAGCAGCCCGGGCCCCTACCTCCACTTT. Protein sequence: CASSPGPYLHF.

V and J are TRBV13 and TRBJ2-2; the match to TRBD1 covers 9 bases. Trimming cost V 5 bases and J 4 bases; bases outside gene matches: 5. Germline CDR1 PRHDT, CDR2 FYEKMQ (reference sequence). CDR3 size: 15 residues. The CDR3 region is CASSRNRGRTGELFF. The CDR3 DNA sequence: TGTGCCAGCAGCCGGAACAGGGGGCGCACCGGGGAGCTGTTTTTT.

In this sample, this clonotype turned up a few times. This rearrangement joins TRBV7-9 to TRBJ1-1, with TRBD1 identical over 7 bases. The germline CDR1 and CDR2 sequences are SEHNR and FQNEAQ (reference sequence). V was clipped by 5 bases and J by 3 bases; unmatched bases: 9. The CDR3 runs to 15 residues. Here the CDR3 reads CASSVDRSGDTEAFF. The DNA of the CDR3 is TGTGCCAGCAGCGTGGACAGGTCGGGGGACACTGAAGCTTTCTTT.